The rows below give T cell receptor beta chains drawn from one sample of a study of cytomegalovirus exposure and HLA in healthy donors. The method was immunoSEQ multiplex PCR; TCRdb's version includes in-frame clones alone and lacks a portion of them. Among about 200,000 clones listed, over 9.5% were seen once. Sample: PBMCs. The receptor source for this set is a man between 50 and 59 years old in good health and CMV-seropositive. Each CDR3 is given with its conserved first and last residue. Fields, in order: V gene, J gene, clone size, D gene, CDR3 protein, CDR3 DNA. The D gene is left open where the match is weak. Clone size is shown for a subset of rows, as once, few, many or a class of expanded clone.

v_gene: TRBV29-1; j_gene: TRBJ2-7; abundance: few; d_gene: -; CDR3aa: CSAGTGSYEQYF; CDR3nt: TGCAGCGCCGGAACAGGGAGCTACGAGCAGTACTTC
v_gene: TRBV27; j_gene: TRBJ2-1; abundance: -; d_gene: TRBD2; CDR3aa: CASTPRGKSYNEQFF; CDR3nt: TGTGCCAGCACCCCGCGGGGGAAGTCCTACAATGAGCAGTTCTTC
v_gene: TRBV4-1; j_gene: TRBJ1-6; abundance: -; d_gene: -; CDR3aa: CASSQSPPGSPLHF; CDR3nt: TGCGCCAGCAGCCAATCCCCCCCGGGTTCACCCCTCCACTTT
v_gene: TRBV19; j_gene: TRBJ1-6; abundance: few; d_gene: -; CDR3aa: CASSGLRPAYNSPLHF; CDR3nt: TGTGCCAGCTCGGGGTTACGGCCGGCCTATAATTCACCCCTCCACTTT
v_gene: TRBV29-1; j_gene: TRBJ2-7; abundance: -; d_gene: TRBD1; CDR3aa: CSVERGQRGHEQYF; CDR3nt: TGCAGCGTTGAAAGGGGACAGAGGGGCCACGAGCAGTACTTC
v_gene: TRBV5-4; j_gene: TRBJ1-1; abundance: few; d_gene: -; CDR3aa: CASSLWGGNTEAFF; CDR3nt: TGTGCCAGCAGCTTGTGGGGGGGGAACACTGAAGCTTTCTTT
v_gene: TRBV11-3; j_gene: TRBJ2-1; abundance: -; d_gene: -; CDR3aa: CASSFGGPSYNEQFF; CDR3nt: TGTGCCAGCAGCTTCGGGGGGCCGTCCTACAATGAGCAGTTCTTC
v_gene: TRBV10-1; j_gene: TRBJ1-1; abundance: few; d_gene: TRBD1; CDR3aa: CASSRTGDTEAFF; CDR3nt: TGCGCCAGCAGTCGGACAGGGGACACTGAAGCTTTCTTT
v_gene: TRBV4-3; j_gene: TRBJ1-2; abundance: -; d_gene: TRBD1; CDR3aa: CASSPPGQGNGGYTF; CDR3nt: TGCGCCAGCAGCCCTCCGGGACAGGGGAACGGTGGCTACACCTTC
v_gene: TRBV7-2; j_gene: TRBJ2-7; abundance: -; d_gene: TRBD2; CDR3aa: CASNGGGRRYEQYF; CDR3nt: TGTGCCAGCAACGGGGGGGGACGGCGCTACGAGCAGTACTTC
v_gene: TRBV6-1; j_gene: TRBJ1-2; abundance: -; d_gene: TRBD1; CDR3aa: CASSAGTGGYGYTF; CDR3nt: TGTGCCAGCAGTGCCGGGACAGGGGGTTATGGCTACACCTTC
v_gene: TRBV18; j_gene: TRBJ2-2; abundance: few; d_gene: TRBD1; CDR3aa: CASSPRTGGTGELFF; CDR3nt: TGTGCCAGCTCACCGAGGACAGGGGGCACCGGGGAGCTGTTTTTT
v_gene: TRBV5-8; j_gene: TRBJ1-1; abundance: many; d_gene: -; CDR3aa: CASSLTVNTEAFF; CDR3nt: TGTGCCAGCAGCTTGACGGTGAACACTGAAGCTTTCTTT
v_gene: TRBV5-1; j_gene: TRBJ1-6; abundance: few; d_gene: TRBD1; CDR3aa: CASSLQGNSPLHF; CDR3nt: TGCGCCAGCAGCCTACAGGGGAATTCACCCCTCCACTTT
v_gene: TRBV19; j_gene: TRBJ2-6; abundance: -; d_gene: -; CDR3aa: CATLRDTISGANVLTF; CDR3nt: TGTGCCACTCTACGGGACACAATCTCTGGGGCCAACGTCCTGACTTTC
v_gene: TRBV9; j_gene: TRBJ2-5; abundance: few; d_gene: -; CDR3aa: CASSVSGQETQYF; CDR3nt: TGTGCCAGCAGCGTAAGCGGTCAAGAGACCCAGTACTTC
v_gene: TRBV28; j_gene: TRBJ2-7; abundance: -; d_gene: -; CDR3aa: CASSPGGLNTYEQYF; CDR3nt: TGTGCCAGCAGTCCGGGGGGCCTCAATACCTACGAGCAGTACTTC
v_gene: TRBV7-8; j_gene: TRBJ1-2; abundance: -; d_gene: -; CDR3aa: CASSLGGLVGYGYTF; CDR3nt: TGTGCCAGCAGCTTAGGAGGATTGGTAGGCTATGGCTACACCTTC
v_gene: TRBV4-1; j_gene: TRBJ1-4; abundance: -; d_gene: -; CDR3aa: CASSQDLARTGLMTNEKLFF; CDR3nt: TGCGCCAGCAGCCAAGACTTAGCTAGAACAGGGTTAATGACTAATGAAAAACTGTTTTTT
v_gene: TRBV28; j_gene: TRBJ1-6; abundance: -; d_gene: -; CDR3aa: CASSFGGGSYNSPLHF; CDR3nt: TGTGCCAGCAGTTTCGGGGGCGGGAGCTATAATTCACCCCTCCACTTT
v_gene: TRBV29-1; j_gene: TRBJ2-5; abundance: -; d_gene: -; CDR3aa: CSVEGNPVGETQYF; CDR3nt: TGCAGCGTTGAAGGCAACCCAGTTGGAGAGACCCAGTACTTC
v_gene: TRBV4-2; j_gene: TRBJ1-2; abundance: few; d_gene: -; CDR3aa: CASSQGLIEGYTF; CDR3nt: TGTGCCAGCAGCCAAGGACTTATCGAGGGCTACACCTTC
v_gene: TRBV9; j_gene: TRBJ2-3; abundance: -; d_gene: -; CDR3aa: CASSGTGGWNTDTQYF; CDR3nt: TGTGCCAGCAGCGGGACCGGCGGGTGGAACACAGATACGCAGTATTTT
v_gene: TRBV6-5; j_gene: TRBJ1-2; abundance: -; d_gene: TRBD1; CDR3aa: CASSLTGLNGYTF; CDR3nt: TGTGCCAGCAGTTTGACAGGGTTGAATGGCTACACCTTC
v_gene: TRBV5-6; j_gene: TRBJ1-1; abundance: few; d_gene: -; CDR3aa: CASSRWTAMNTEAFF; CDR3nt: TGTGCCAGCAGCCGGTGGACAGCCATGAACACTGAAGCTTTCTTT
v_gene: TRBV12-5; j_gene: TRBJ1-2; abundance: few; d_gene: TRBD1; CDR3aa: CASGLEVQGADYGYTF; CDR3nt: TGTGCTAGTGGTTTGGAAGTACAGGGGGCTGACTATGGCTACACCTTC
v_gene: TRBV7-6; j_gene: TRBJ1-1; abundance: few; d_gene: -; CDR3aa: CASSLKGLGTEASF; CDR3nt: TGTGCCAGCAGCTTAAAAGGGTTGGGGACTGAAGCTTCCTTT
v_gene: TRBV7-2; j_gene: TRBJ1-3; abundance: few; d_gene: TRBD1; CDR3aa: CASSLQGFSGNTIYF; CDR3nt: TGTGCCAGCAGCCTACAGGGGTTCTCTGGAAACACCATATATTTT
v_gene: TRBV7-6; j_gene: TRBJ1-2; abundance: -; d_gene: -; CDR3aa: CASILSGESHGGYGYTF; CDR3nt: TGTGCCAGCATCCTCTCAGGTGAGTCCCACGGGGGCTATGGCTACACCTTC
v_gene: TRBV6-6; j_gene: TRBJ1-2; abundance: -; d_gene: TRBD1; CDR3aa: CASSETGVSIYGYTF; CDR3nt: TGTGCCAGCAGTGAGACAGGGGTCTCAATCTATGGCTACACCTTC
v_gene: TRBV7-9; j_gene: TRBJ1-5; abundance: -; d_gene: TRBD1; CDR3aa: CASSRGQGSNQPQHF; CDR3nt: TGTGCCAGCAGCCGAGGACAGGGCAGCAATCAGCCCCAGCATTTT
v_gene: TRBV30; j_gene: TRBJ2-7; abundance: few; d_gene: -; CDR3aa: CAWRQGQAYEQYF; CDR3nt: TGTGCCTGGAGGCAGGGACAAGCCTACGAGCAGTACTTC
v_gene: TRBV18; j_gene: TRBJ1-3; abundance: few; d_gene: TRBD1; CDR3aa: CASSQQGASGNTIYF; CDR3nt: TGTGCCAGCTCACAACAGGGGGCCTCTGGAAACACCATATATTTT
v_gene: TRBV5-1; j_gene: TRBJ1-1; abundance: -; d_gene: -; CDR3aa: CASKKGGGTEAFF; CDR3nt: TGCGCCAGCAAAAAGGGTGGAGGCACTGAAGCTTTCTTT
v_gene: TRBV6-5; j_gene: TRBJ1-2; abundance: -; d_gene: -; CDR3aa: CASRSQGRLNYGYTF; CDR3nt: TGTGCCAGCAGGTCCCAGGGTCGGCTAAACTATGGCTACACCTTC
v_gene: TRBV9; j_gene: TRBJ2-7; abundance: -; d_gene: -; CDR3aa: CASSVAVQGEQYF; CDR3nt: TGTGCCAGCAGCGTGGCGGTACAGGGTGAGCAGTACTTC
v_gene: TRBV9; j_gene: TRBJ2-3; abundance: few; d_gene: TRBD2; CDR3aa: CASSVGLAGGPSTDTQYF; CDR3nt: TGTGCCAGCAGCGTGGGACTAGCGGGGGGGCCTAGCACAGATACGCAGTATTTT
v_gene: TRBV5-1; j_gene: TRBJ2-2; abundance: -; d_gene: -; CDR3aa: CASSLSQGPGELFF; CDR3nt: TGCGCCAGCAGCTTGTCACAGGGACCCGGGGAGCTGTTTTTT
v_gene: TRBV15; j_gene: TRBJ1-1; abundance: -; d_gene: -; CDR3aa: CATSRGRGNTEAFF; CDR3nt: TGTGCCACCAGCAGAGGGAGGGGGAACACTGAAGCTTTCTTT
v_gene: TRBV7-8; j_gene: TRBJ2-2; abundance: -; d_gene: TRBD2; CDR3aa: CASSSLAGGRGGELFF; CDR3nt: TGTGCCAGCAGCTCACTAGCGGGGGGGCGGGGCGGGGAGCTGTTTTTT
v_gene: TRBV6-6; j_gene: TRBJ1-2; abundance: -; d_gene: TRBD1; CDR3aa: CASSRQGAIGYTF; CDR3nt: TGTGCCAGCAGTCGACAGGGGGCAATTGGCTACACCTTC
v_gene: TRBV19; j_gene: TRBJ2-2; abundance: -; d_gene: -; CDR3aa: CASRQQKGAGELFF; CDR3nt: TGTGCCAGTAGACAACAAAAGGGGGCCGGGGAGCTGTTTTTT
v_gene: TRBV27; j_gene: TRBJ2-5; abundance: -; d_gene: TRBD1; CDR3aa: CASSSRTTGGETQYF; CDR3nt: TGTGCCAGCAGTTCCAGAACCACAGGGGGGGAGACCCAGTACTTC
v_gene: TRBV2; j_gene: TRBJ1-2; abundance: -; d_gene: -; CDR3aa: CASKQDGRSYGYTF; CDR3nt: TGTGCCAGCAAACAGGACGGAAGGAGCTATGGCTACACCTTC
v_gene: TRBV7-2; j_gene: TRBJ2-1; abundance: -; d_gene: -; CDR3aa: CASSPNYNEQFF; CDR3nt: TGTGCCAGCAGCCCAAATTACAATGAGCAGTTCTTC
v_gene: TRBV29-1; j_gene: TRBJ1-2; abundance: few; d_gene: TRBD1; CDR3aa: CSVERPGQVYGYTF; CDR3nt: TGCAGCGTTGAGAGACCCGGACAGGTCTATGGCTACACCTTC
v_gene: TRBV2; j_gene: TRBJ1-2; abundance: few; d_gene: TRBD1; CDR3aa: CAKKTGDGYTF; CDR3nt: TGTGCCAAGAAGACAGGGGATGGCTACACCTTC
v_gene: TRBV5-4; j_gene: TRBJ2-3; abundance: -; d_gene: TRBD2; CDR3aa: CASSNRAGDYSTDTQYF; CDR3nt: TGTGCCAGCAGTAATAGGGCGGGAGACTATAGCACAGATACGCAGTATTTT
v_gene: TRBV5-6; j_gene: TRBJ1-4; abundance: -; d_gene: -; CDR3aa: CASSSKGRWNEKLFF; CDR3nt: TGTGCCAGCAGCTCGAAGGGGCGGTGGAATGAAAAACTGTTTTTT
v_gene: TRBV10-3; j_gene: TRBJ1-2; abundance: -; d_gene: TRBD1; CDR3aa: CATGQGNYGYTF; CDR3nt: TGTGCCACCGGACAGGGGAACTATGGCTACACCTTC